Below, 25 T cell receptor beta chains from the same sample are listed, as sequenced in a study of immune characterization of retroperitoneal liposarcoma. TCRdb reprocessed the PCR reads via MiXCR and lists one record per CDR3 protein. The data show about 12,000 distinct CDR3 sequences, approximately 50% seen once. The sequenced sample was tumor tissue. All receptors come from a female donor with retroperitoneal liposarcoma.

This clonotype occurred a few times. This chain joins TRBV12-3 or TRBV12-4 and TRBJ2-5, with 10 bases fitting TRBD2. The last part of the DNA fits TRBJ2-1 better; the J call may be wrong. The CDR3 consists of 17 residues. CDR3 in DNA: TGTGCCAGCAGTTTGTGGGGGGCTAGCGGGAGAAAAGAGACCCAGTTCTTC. This sequence encodes CASSLWGASGRKETQFF.

This clonotype was seen a handful of times. The genes are TRBV25-1 and TRBJ2-1; 8 bases map to TRBD1. The J call may be incorrect, as the DNA end agrees better with TRBJ2-7. The CDR3 extends over 13 amino acids. CDR1 is MGHDK and CDR2 is SYGVNS in the germline V gene. CDR3: CASTRQGAYEQYF. CDR3 sequence (DNA): TGTGCCAGCACGAGGCAGGGGGCGTACGAGCAGTACTTC.

V usage is TRBV6-1 and J usage is TRBJ2-4, with 7 bases matching TRBD1. The assigned J gene may be wrong: the sequence end matches TRBJ2-1 better. This CDR3 has 15 amino acids. Germline V gene sequence: CDR1 MNHNS, CDR2 SASEGT. The CDR3 spells CASSSRQGTKNIQFF. In nucleotides, the CDR3 is TGTGCCAGCAGTTCCAGACAGGGAACTAAAAACATTCAGTTCTTC.

The CDR3 sequence is CASSEASGANVLTF. The CDR3 bases are TGTGCCAGCAGTGAAGCGTCTGGGGCCAACGTCCTGACTTTC. The V call is TRBV6-1, the J call TRBJ2-6; D not certain. CDR3 length: 14 amino acids. Per germline, CDR1 MNHNS and CDR2 SASEGT. V was clipped by 0 bases and J by 1 base, with 1 base between them.

For this clonotype: As the CDR3 is not closed by the conserved phenylalanine or tryptophan, this likely results from a read error. The chain joins TRBV6-6 to TRBJ2-3; TRBD1 is a possible D gene (6 bases). The ends were cut back, 2 bases at V and 6 bases at J, with 27 bases in the middle. CDR3 length equals 19 residues. Germline CDR1 and CDR2: MNHNY and SVGAGI (reference sequence). CDR3 nucleotides: TGTGCCAGCAGTTACGGAACTCAGGACAGACCCTTCTTCCCGGATACGCAGTATCCT. As protein: CASSYGTQDRPFFPDTQYP.

This clonotype was seen just once. V gene TRBV12-3 or TRBV12-4 combines with J gene TRBJ2-3, with 10 bases identical to TRBD1. The J call may be in error: the DNA end matches TRBJ2-5 better. CDR3 length: 13 residues. CDR3 amino acids: CASRGTGVETQYF. CDR3 DNA sequence: TGTGCCAGCAGAGGGACAGGGGTAGAGACCCAGTACTTC.

The sample holds a few counts of this clonotype. V usage is TRBV7-2 and J usage is TRBJ2-3; D remains unclear. The CDR3 is made up of 14 amino acids. The V and J ends lost 3 bases and 0 bases respectively, with 7 bases between them. Germline CDR1 is SGHTA and CDR2 is FQGNSA. The CDR3 DNA follows: TGTGCCAGCAGCTTGTCCTTAAGCACAGATACGCAGTATTTT. Amino acids: CASSLSLSTDTQYF.

The chain recombines TRBV11-3 with TRBJ2-3; weak D call: TRBD2 (5 bases). Germline CDR1 reads SGHNT; CDR2 reads YENEEA. V was shortened by 1 base and J by 2 bases, with 10 bases between the two germline ends. CDR3 length: 15 amino acids. The CDR3 spells CASSLVVGDTDTQYF. In nucleotides, the CDR3 is TGTGCCAGCAGCTTAGTTGTCGGGGACACAGATACGCAGTATTTT.

Concerning this clonotype itself: The CDR3 ends on some other residue instead of the conserved phenylalanine or tryptophan, so this is likely a read error. The rearrangement uses TRBV10-3 and TRBJ2-1; D ambiguous. The assigned J gene may be wrong: the sequence end matches TRBJ2-7 better. Germline assignment: CDR1 ENHRY and CDR2 SYGVKD. The CDR3 runs 15 residues. The CDR3 region is CAISALGRTDYEQYL. The CDR3 nucleotides are TGTGCCATCAGTGCCTTGGGCAGGACGGACTACGAGCAGTACTTA.

This rearrangement joins TRBV7-9 to TRBJ2-5; a weak D match, TRBD2 (6 bases). The CDR3 sequence is 12 residues long. Trimming took 1 base from V and 11 from J, leaving 11 bases between them. CDR1 SEHNR and CDR2 FQNEAQ come from the germline V gene (reference sequence). CDR3 in amino acids: CASSLGRGEQYF. DNA for the CDR3: TGTGCCAGCAGCTTAGGGAGGGGTGAGCAGTACTTC.

The V call is TRBV6-9, the J call TRBJ2-1; 7 bases match TRBD1. From germline, CDR1 is MNHGY and CDR2 SVAAGI. The CDR3 is 16 residues long. The V segment lost 2 bases and the J segment 10 bases; nucleotides outside the gene matches: 14. The CDR3 sequence: CASSYERDSGSYEQFF. CDR3 DNA sequence: TGTGCCAGCAGTTATGAAAGGGACAGTGGCTCCTACGAGCAGTTCTTC.

By share of the sample, this clonotype is large. V gene TRBV6-1 combines with J gene TRBJ2-7, with D perhaps being TRBD1 or TRBD2 (6 bases each). Germline V lookup: CDR1 MNHNS, CDR2 SASEGT. CDR3 length: 15 amino acids. The V and J ends lost 1 base and 2 bases respectively, with 12 bases between them. CDR3 nucleotide sequence: TGTGCCAGCAGTGAAGGGGGGGACACCACCTACGAGCAGTACTTC. Its protein is CASSEGGDTTYEQYF.

V gene TRBV10-1 combines with J gene TRBJ2-7, with 7 bases that match TRBD2. Losses at the gene ends were 2 bases for V and 2 bases for J; bases not matched to a gene: 3. The CDR3 extends over 14 amino acids. Germline CDR1 reads WNHNN; CDR2 reads SYGVQD (reference sequence). CDR3 nucleotides: TGCGCCAGCAGTGAGGCGGGAGCGGCCTACGAGCAGTACTTC. Translation: CASSEAGAAYEQYF.

This chain connects TRBV7-2 to TRBJ2-5; TRBD2 agrees at 8 bases. This CDR3 contains 15 residues. Germline CDR1 and CDR2: SGHTA and FQGNSA. The J segment lost 5 bases and the V segment lost 5 bases, leaving 10 bases of the junction unmatched. The CDR3 loop reads CASSMQAGVRETQYF. In DNA form, the CDR3 reads TGTGCCAGCAGCATGCAAGCGGGAGTTAGGGAGACCCAGTACTTC.

This chain uses TRBV6-1 with TRBJ2-7; no definite D call. CDR1 is MNHNS and CDR2 is SASEGT in the germline V gene. V lost 0 bases to trimming and J lost 0 bases, with 12 bases between them. The CDR3 has 16 amino acids. The CDR3 DNA follows: TGTGCCAGCAGTGAAGCGTTTAGGGTGAGCTCCTACGAGCAGTACTTC. This translates into CASSEAFRVSSYEQYF.

J is TRBJ2-1 and V is TRBV27; maybe TRBD1 (5 bases). The CDR3 is made up of 15 amino acids. Trimming left V 4 bases short and J 3 bases short, with 13 bases between. Germline CDR1 is MNHEY and CDR2 is SMNVEV (reference sequence). The DNA of the CDR3 is TGTGCCAGCAGTTCTATCGACAGATTCTACAATGAGCAGTTCTTC. It translates to CASSSIDRFYNEQFF.

This clonotype was recorded only once. The genes are TRBV7-8 and TRBJ2-5; 10 positions match TRBD1. Near its end, the DNA agrees better with TRBJ2-1, so the J call may be wrong. The CDR3 covers 15 residues. The germline V gene has CDR1 SGHVS and CDR2 FQNEAQ. The chain's CDR3 is CASSPGTGVVNEQFF. The CDR3 bases are TGTGCCAGCAGCCCCGGGACAGGGGTGGTAAATGAGCAGTTCTTC.

This clonotype occurred a few times. This chain links TRBV11-2 with TRBJ2-1; 9 bases map to TRBD2. CDR3 length: 16 residues. Germline V gives CDR1 SGHAT, CDR2 FQNNGV. With V trimmed by 0 bases and J by 10 bases, 10 bases remained unmatched. The CDR3: CASSLDRGGGGGEQFF. The CDR3, as DNA: TGTGCCAGCAGCTTAGATCGAGGCGGCGGGGGGGGGGAGCAGTTCTTC.

This sequence joins TRBV5-3 and TRBJ2-5; 8 nucleotides match TRBD1. The J call may be mistaken, given a closer DNA end match to TRBJ2-7. TRBV5-3 belongs to the ORF category, with a function that is uncertain. This CDR3 spans 16 amino acids. CDR3 DNA: TGTGCCAGCAGCGCCCGACAGGGGAGGTTCACCTACGAGCAGTACTTC. This codes for CASSARQGRFTYEQYF.

This chain links TRBV6-1 with TRBJ2-1, with 7 bases matching TRBD1. The J call is doubtful: the DNA matches TRBJ2-5 better. CDR1 is MNHNS and CDR2 is SASEGT in the germline V gene. The CDR3 totals 16 residues. The CDR3, as DNA: TGTGCCAGCAGTGAAGCAAGGGACAGTCTCTGGGAGACCCAGTACTTC. Its protein product is CASSEARDSLWETQYF.

The chain couples TRBV10-3 to TRBJ2-1; D remains ambiguous. The CDR3 covers 13 residues. Germline V CDR1 and CDR2: ENHRY, SYGVKD. Trimming shortened V by 5 bases and J by 10 bases, and 15 bases separated the two germline ends. For the CDR3, the DNA is TGTGCCATCAGTAATATTGCGATCTACGAGCAGTTCTTC. Residues: CAISNIAIYEQFF.

This clonotype was found a few times. This chain joins TRBV6-1 and TRBJ2-5; 9 nucleotides match TRBD1. Near its end, the DNA agrees better with TRBJ2-7, so the J call may be wrong. Germline V gene lookup returns CDR1 MNHNS and CDR2 SASEGT. The length of the CDR3 is 14 residues. As DNA, the CDR3 is TGTGCCAGCATGTCGACAGGGGGTCCCTACGAGCAGTACTTC. Translated: CASMSTGGPYEQYF.

Here the CDR3 DNA reads TGTGCCAGCACCATTAGCGGAACCTACAATGAGCAGTACTTC. Encoded protein: CASTISGTYNEQYF. The V gene is TRBV12-3 or TRBV12-4, the J gene TRBJ2-1; tentatively, D is TRBD2 (6 bases). The DNA end is more similar to TRBJ2-7, so the J call may be wrong. CDR3 length: 14 amino acids.

This clonotype was found a few times. The rearrangement joins TRBV7-2 to TRBJ2-1; 11 nucleotides match TRBD2. Germline-derived CDR1 and CDR2 are SGHTA and FQGNSA. The V and J ends lost 3 bases and 5 bases, in that order; junction bases with no gene match: 3. CDR3 length equals 15 residues. The DNA for the CDR3 is TGTGCCAGCAGCTTGGGGACTAGCGGCCACAATGAGCAGTTCTTC. Translating gives CASSLGTSGHNEQFF.

At least ten counts were recorded for this clonotype. The V gene is TRBV12-3 or TRBV12-4, the J gene TRBJ2-1, with D perhaps matching TRBD1 (5 bases). The CDR3 sequence is 14 residues long. Trimming left V 3 bases short and J 7 bases short, with 13 bases between. CDR3 loop: CASSFFQGGNEQFF. As DNA, the CDR3 is TGTGCCAGCAGTTTTTTTCAGGGTGGGAATGAGCAGTTCTTC.